This TCR beta chain was retrieved from a study of T cells after posttransplantation cyclophosphamide. Study-wide findings and caveats: Blood and skin or GI T cell repertoires showed limited TRB overlap.

To note about this clone: Its specificity is unknown. The junction departs from the called germline gene at one end, perhaps through a read error.

The germline V gene has CDR1 SGHDT and CDR2 YYEEEE. The CDR3 has 12 residues. Profiling relied on immunoSEQ multiplex PCR, and the TCRdb table lists in-frame clones only, not all of them. The sample yields over 30,000 clones, without any singletons. The sequencing input was PBMCs. The sequence derives from a girl aged 5-17 years in good health, CMV-negative, and a related stem cell transplant donor. This chain links TRBV5-6 with TRBJ2-7; TRBD1 matches 9 bases. This CDR3 is CASSLTGGEGDF. The CDR3 DNA reads TGTGCCAGCAGTCTTACAGGGGGCGAAGGAGACTTC.